Listed below are T cell receptor beta chains from one sample, sequenced in a study of cytomegalovirus exposure and HLA in healthy donors. Here immunoSEQ multiplex PCR was the method, and the copy in TCRdb shows in-frame clones only, minus some. The data contain tens of thousands of clones, 7.5% to 8.5% of them seen just once; the ten biggest clones take up about 2.3%. The specimen was PBMCs. The receptors shown here come from a man aged 45-65 years in good health and CMV-seronegative. CDR3s include the opening cysteine and the closing phenylalanine or tryptophan. D genes are given only for firm matches. The listing skips clone size in some rows; elsewhere it reads once, few, many or a size class.

j_call: TRBJ1-1
v_call: TRBV7-9
d_call: NA
clone_size: NA
cdr3_nt: TGTGCCAGCAGCTCCGATTGGGGGGGCACTGAAGCTTTCTTT
cdr3_aa: CASSSDWGGTEAFF

j_call: TRBJ1-1
v_call: TRBV29-1
d_call: NA
clone_size: few
cdr3_nt: TGCAGCGTTGAAGTGGGAGGGGGGAACACTGAAGCTTTCTTT
cdr3_aa: CSVEVGGGNTEAFF

j_call: TRBJ1-5
v_call: TRBV5-6
d_call: NA
clone_size: NA
cdr3_nt: TGTGCCAGCAGTTCCCGGGGTGATCAGCCCCAGCATTTT
cdr3_aa: CASSSRGDQPQHF

j_call: TRBJ2-3
v_call: TRBV6-1
d_call: TRBD2
clone_size: NA
cdr3_nt: TGTGCCAGCAGTCAAGCGGGACTAGCGGGGGGAGCTGATACGCAGTATTTT
cdr3_aa: CASSQAGLAGGADTQYF

j_call: TRBJ2-2
v_call: TRBV6-5
d_call: TRBD2
clone_size: NA
cdr3_nt: TGTGCCAGCAGTTACTCCGGGACTAGCAGCACCGGGGAGCTGTTTTTT
cdr3_aa: CASSYSGTSSTGELFF

j_call: TRBJ2-2
v_call: TRBV6-5
d_call: TRBD1
clone_size: few
cdr3_nt: TGTGCCAGCAGTAAAACAGGGGGCACCGGGGAGCTGTTTTTT
cdr3_aa: CASSKTGGTGELFF

j_call: TRBJ2-5
v_call: TRBV7-8
d_call: TRBD1
clone_size: NA
cdr3_nt: TGTGCCAGCAGCCGCGGACAGGGGAGATTGGAGACCCAGTACTTC
cdr3_aa: CASSRGQGRLETQYF

j_call: TRBJ1-1
v_call: TRBV27
d_call: NA
clone_size: NA
cdr3_nt: TGTGCCAGCAGTTTGGGCAGGGAGGTCGGAGCTTTCTTT
cdr3_aa: CASSLGREVGAFF

j_call: TRBJ1-2
v_call: TRBV6-1
d_call: TRBD1
clone_size: NA
cdr3_nt: TGTGCCAGCAGTGCAGGGGGCGAGGGGCATGGCTACACCTTC
cdr3_aa: CASSAGGEGHGYTF

j_call: TRBJ1-1
v_call: TRBV18
d_call: NA
clone_size: few
cdr3_nt: TGTGCCAGCTCACCGAGTACGGGTGGTAAGACTGAAGCTTTCTTT
cdr3_aa: CASSPSTGGKTEAFF

j_call: TRBJ2-3
v_call: TRBV29-1
d_call: NA
clone_size: NA
cdr3_nt: TGCAGCGTTGCCGCAGGGGGAGGTTTAGATACGCAGTATTTT
cdr3_aa: CSVAAGGGLDTQYF

j_call: TRBJ2-2
v_call: TRBV5-1
d_call: NA
clone_size: few
cdr3_nt: TGCGCCAGCAGCTTGTTAGGCAGGGGAGACACCGGGGAGCTGTTTTTT
cdr3_aa: CASSLLGRGDTGELFF

j_call: TRBJ2-5
v_call: TRBV4-1
d_call: TRBD1
clone_size: NA
cdr3_nt: TGCGCCAGCAGCCAAGTCGACAGGGTCGCAGAGACCCAGTACTTC
cdr3_aa: CASSQVDRVAETQYF

j_call: TRBJ2-7
v_call: TRBV5-1
d_call: TRBD2
clone_size: NA
cdr3_nt: TGCGCCAGCAGCGGGGGACTAGCAGCCTACGAGCAGTACTTC
cdr3_aa: CASSGGLAAYEQYF

j_call: TRBJ2-2
v_call: TRBV15
d_call: NA
clone_size: NA
cdr3_nt: TGTGCCACCAGCAGAGGCGGAAGATTCACCGGGGAGCTGTTTTTT
cdr3_aa: CATSRGGRFTGELFF

j_call: TRBJ2-3
v_call: TRBV9
d_call: NA
clone_size: NA
cdr3_nt: TGTGCCAGCAGCCCAGGGCGCACAGATACGCAGTATTTT
cdr3_aa: CASSPGRTDTQYF

j_call: TRBJ1-4
v_call: TRBV7-6
d_call: NA
clone_size: NA
cdr3_nt: TGTGCCAGCAGCTTAATTCTGCCAGGGGCTGGTAATGAAAAACTGTTTTTT
cdr3_aa: CASSLILPGAGNEKLFF

j_call: TRBJ1-2
v_call: TRBV6-1
d_call: NA
clone_size: few
cdr3_nt: TGTGCCAGCAGTGAACAGGGGTTGGATAACTATGGCTACACCTTC
cdr3_aa: CASSEQGLDNYGYTF

j_call: TRBJ2-7
v_call: TRBV7-3
d_call: TRBD2
clone_size: many
cdr3_nt: TGTGCCAGCAGCTTACAGGGAGGGAACGAGCAGTACTTC
cdr3_aa: CASSLQGGNEQYF

j_call: TRBJ1-1
v_call: TRBV6-6
d_call: NA
clone_size: NA
cdr3_nt: TGTGCCAGCAGTTACAATTCGGGCAGGGAGGCTGAAGCTTTCTTT
cdr3_aa: CASSYNSGREAEAFF

j_call: TRBJ1-2
v_call: TRBV2
d_call: NA
clone_size: NA
cdr3_nt: TGTGCCAGCAGTGTCCTAGGGGAGGGGAACTATGGCTACACCTTC
cdr3_aa: CASSVLGEGNYGYTF

j_call: TRBJ1-2
v_call: TRBV9
d_call: TRBD1
clone_size: NA
cdr3_nt: TGTGCCAGCAGCGGGACAGGTTTAAACTATGGCTACACCTTC
cdr3_aa: CASSGTGLNYGYTF

j_call: TRBJ2-3
v_call: TRBV10-3
d_call: TRBD2
clone_size: NA
cdr3_nt: TGTGCCATCAGTGGAACTAGCGAAACAGATACGCAGTATTTT
cdr3_aa: CAISGTSETDTQYF

j_call: TRBJ1-4
v_call: TRBV11-2
d_call: TRBD1
clone_size: few
cdr3_nt: TGTGCCAGCAGCTCCGGGACAGGCTTTGGTAATGAAAAACTGTTTTTT
cdr3_aa: CASSSGTGFGNEKLFF

j_call: TRBJ1-2
v_call: TRBV28
d_call: NA
clone_size: few
cdr3_nt: TGTGCCAGCAGTTTAGGGGCGAGGGGCTACACCTTC
cdr3_aa: CASSLGARGYTF

j_call: TRBJ1-1
v_call: TRBV5-6
d_call: NA
clone_size: NA
cdr3_nt: TGTGCCAGCAGCTTTTTTAGTGGCCCGGCAGGCACTGAAGCTTTCTTT
cdr3_aa: CASSFFSGPAGTEAFF

j_call: TRBJ1-1
v_call: TRBV5-1
d_call: TRBD1
clone_size: few
cdr3_nt: TGCGCCAGCAGCTTGAATACAGGGGAGGCTTTCTTT
cdr3_aa: CASSLNTGEAFF

j_call: TRBJ2-5
v_call: TRBV19
d_call: TRBD2
clone_size: few
cdr3_nt: TGTGCCAGTAGTATAGGAAGGACTAGCCCAGGCCGGGAGACCCAGTACTTC
cdr3_aa: CASSIGRTSPGRETQYF

j_call: TRBJ1-1
v_call: TRBV5-6
d_call: NA
clone_size: NA
cdr3_nt: TGTGCCAGCAGCTTGAGGCAGGGGATGGGCACTGAAGCTTTCTTT
cdr3_aa: CASSLRQGMGTEAFF

j_call: TRBJ2-7
v_call: TRBV11-2
d_call: TRBD2
clone_size: few
cdr3_nt: TGTGCCAGCAGCTTACGTAGCGGGGGGGCCTACTACGAGCAGTACTTC
cdr3_aa: CASSLRSGGAYYEQYF

j_call: TRBJ1-1
v_call: TRBV9
d_call: NA
clone_size: NA
cdr3_nt: TGTGCCAGCAGCACCACCGGGGGGAACACTGAAGCTTTCTTT
cdr3_aa: CASSTTGGNTEAFF

j_call: TRBJ2-1
v_call: TRBV7-9
d_call: NA
clone_size: NA
cdr3_nt: TGTGCCAGCAGCCCCCGGGTGGGCGGGGGCACCAACAATGAGCAGTTCTTC
cdr3_aa: CASSPRVGGGTNNEQFF

j_call: TRBJ2-3
v_call: TRBV5-1
d_call: TRBD1
clone_size: few
cdr3_nt: TGCGCCAGCAGCGTAGGACAGGGTGGTACAGATACGCAGTATTTT
cdr3_aa: CASSVGQGGTDTQYF

j_call: TRBJ1-1
v_call: TRBV25-1
d_call: NA
clone_size: NA
cdr3_nt: TGTGCCAGCAGTGAGACGACCGGGACATTCTACACTGAAGCTTTCTTT
cdr3_aa: CASSETTGTFYTEAFF

j_call: TRBJ2-7
v_call: TRBV29-1
d_call: TRBD1
clone_size: NA
cdr3_nt: TGCAGCGCGGTGGGACAGGGACCGTACGAGCAGTACTTC
cdr3_aa: CSAVGQGPYEQYF

j_call: TRBJ2-4
v_call: TRBV5-1
d_call: NA
clone_size: many
cdr3_nt: TGCGCCAGCAGCTGGGGCCAAGGGAACATTCAGTACTTC
cdr3_aa: CASSWGQGNIQYF

j_call: TRBJ2-7
v_call: TRBV5-1
d_call: NA
clone_size: NA
cdr3_nt: TGCGCCAGCAGCACCCAAGCCATCGCCGAGCAGTACTTC
cdr3_aa: CASSTQAIAEQYF

j_call: TRBJ1-1
v_call: TRBV6-6
d_call: NA
clone_size: NA
cdr3_nt: TGTGCCAGCAGTCGCACTGAAGCTTTCTTT
cdr3_aa: CASSRTEAFF

j_call: TRBJ1-4
v_call: TRBV10-3
d_call: TRBD1
clone_size: few
cdr3_nt: TGTGCCATCAGCCCGGGTGGACAGGGCAGCGAAAAACTGTTTTTT
cdr3_aa: CAISPGGQGSEKLFF

j_call: TRBJ2-5
v_call: TRBV5-1
d_call: TRBD2
clone_size: NA
cdr3_nt: TGCGCCAGCAGCTTGACTAGCGGGCAAGAGACCCAGTACTTC
cdr3_aa: CASSLTSGQETQYF

j_call: TRBJ2-2
v_call: TRBV4-3
d_call: NA
clone_size: few
cdr3_nt: TGCGCCAGCAGCCAACTAATTAACAGGGCCGGGGAGCTGTTTTTT
cdr3_aa: CASSQLINRAGELFF

j_call: TRBJ2-7
v_call: TRBV5-1
d_call: NA
clone_size: few
cdr3_nt: TGCGCCAGCAGCTTGAACACTAACTACGAGCAGTACTTC
cdr3_aa: CASSLNTNYEQYF

j_call: TRBJ2-3
v_call: TRBV5-4
d_call: TRBD2
clone_size: few
cdr3_nt: TGTGCCAGCAGCTTGGTAGCGGGGGTTGGCACAGATACGCAGTATTTT
cdr3_aa: CASSLVAGVGTDTQYF

j_call: TRBJ2-7
v_call: TRBV7-9
d_call: NA
clone_size: NA
cdr3_nt: TGTGCCAGCAGCTTCGACACGATTTACTACGAGCAGTACTTC
cdr3_aa: CASSFDTIYYEQYF

j_call: TRBJ2-1
v_call: TRBV6-5
d_call: TRBD2
clone_size: NA
cdr3_nt: TGTGCCAGCAGCCGTACATATGCGGGGGATGAGCAGTTCTTC
cdr3_aa: CASSRTYAGDEQFF

j_call: TRBJ2-5
v_call: TRBV10-3
d_call: TRBD1
clone_size: few
cdr3_nt: TGTGCCATCAGTGGACAGGGTTTGAAGGAGACCCAGTACTTC
cdr3_aa: CAISGQGLKETQYF

j_call: TRBJ1-2
v_call: TRBV6-5
d_call: NA
clone_size: NA
cdr3_nt: TGTGCCAGCAGTTCCGAGGCCCTAGCTAACTATGGCTACACCTTC
cdr3_aa: CASSSEALANYGYTF

j_call: TRBJ2-2
v_call: TRBV27
d_call: TRBD2
clone_size: NA
cdr3_nt: TGTGCCAGCAGCATAAGAGGACTAGCGGGAGTAATCGGGGAGCTGTTTTTT
cdr3_aa: CASSIRGLAGVIGELFF

j_call: TRBJ2-5
v_call: TRBV9
d_call: NA
clone_size: few
cdr3_nt: TGTGCCAGCAGCGAGGCAGCCCAGCGGGAGACCCAGTACTTC
cdr3_aa: CASSEAAQRETQYF

j_call: TRBJ1-5
v_call: TRBV5-8
d_call: NA
clone_size: few
cdr3_nt: TGTGCCAGCAGCTTGTTCCAGGGACAGCCCCAGCATTTT
cdr3_aa: CASSLFQGQPQHF

j_call: TRBJ1-3
v_call: TRBV9
d_call: NA
clone_size: few
cdr3_nt: TGTGCCAGCAGTCAAGCCAGGGTTAGTGGAAACACCATATATTTT
cdr3_aa: CASSQARVSGNTIYF

j_call: TRBJ2-7
v_call: TRBV27
d_call: TRBD1
clone_size: NA
cdr3_nt: TGTGCCAGCAGTTTAATTACAGGGACAGGGGTCTCCTACGAGCAGTACTTC
cdr3_aa: CASSLITGTGVSYEQYF

j_call: TRBJ2-3
v_call: TRBV9
d_call: TRBD2
clone_size: few
cdr3_nt: TGTGCCAGCAGCGCCGAAGGGCGGGGGGTCACAGATACGCAGTATTTT
cdr3_aa: CASSAEGRGVTDTQYF

j_call: TRBJ1-3
v_call: TRBV9
d_call: TRBD1
clone_size: NA
cdr3_nt: TGTGCCAGCAGCGCTGGACAGGGGACAAGAAACACCCTATATTTT
cdr3_aa: CASSAGQGTRNTLYF

j_call: TRBJ2-2
v_call: TRBV28
d_call: TRBD2
clone_size: few
cdr3_nt: TGTGCCAGCAGGAGACCTAGCGGGAGAATCGCCGGGGAGCTGTTTTTT
cdr3_aa: CASRRPSGRIAGELFF

j_call: TRBJ2-7
v_call: TRBV28
d_call: TRBD1
clone_size: many
cdr3_nt: TGTGCCAGCAGGGGATCGGGACAGATGGCTTTC
cdr3_aa: CASRGSGQMAF

j_call: TRBJ1-4
v_call: TRBV6-5
d_call: NA
clone_size: few
cdr3_nt: TGTGCCAGCAGCAGACAGTCAACTAATGAAAAACTGTTTTTT
cdr3_aa: CASSRQSTNEKLFF

j_call: TRBJ1-2
v_call: TRBV7-2
d_call: NA
clone_size: few
cdr3_nt: TGTGCCAGCAGCCCGGAGCTGACAGCGACCTATGGCTACACCTTC
cdr3_aa: CASSPELTATYGYTF